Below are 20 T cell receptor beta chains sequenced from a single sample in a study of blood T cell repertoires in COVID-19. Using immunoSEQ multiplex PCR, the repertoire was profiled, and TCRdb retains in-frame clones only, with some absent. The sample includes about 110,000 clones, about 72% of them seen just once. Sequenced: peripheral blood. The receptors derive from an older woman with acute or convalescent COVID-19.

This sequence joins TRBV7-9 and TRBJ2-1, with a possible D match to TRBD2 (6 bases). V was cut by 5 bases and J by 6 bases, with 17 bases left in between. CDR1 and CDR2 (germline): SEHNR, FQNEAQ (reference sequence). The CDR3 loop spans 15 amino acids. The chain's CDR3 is CASSEGGAGSNEQFF. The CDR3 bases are TGTGCCAGCAGCGAGGGCGGGGCAGGGAGCAATGAGCAGTTCTTC.

Written as DNA, the CDR3 is TGTGCCAGCAGCCAAGGGACAGGGGGCACTGAAGCTTTCTTT. Translated, it gives CASSQGTGGTEAFF. The chain joins TRBV3-1 (or the pseudogene TRBV3-2) to TRBJ1-1; 10 nucleotides line up with TRBD1. The CDR3 is made up of 14 amino acids. Germline V lookup: CDR1 LGHDT, CDR2 YNNKEL (reference sequence). With 1 base clipped from V and 4 bases from J, the junction kept 0 bases outside the gene matches.

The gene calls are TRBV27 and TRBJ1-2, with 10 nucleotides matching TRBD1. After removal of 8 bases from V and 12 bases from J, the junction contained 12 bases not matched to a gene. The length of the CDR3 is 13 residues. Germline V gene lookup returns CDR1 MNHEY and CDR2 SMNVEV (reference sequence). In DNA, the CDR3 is TGTGCCAGCCGCGATCCGGGACAGGGGTCTAACACCTTC. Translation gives CASRDPGQGSNTF.

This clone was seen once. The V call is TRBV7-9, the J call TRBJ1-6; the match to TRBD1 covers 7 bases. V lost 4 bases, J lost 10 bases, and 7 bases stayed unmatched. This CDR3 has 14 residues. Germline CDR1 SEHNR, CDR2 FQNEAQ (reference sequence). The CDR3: CASSYQGVESPLHF. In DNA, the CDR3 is TGTGCCAGCAGCTACCAGGGGGTTGAATCACCCCTCCACTTT.

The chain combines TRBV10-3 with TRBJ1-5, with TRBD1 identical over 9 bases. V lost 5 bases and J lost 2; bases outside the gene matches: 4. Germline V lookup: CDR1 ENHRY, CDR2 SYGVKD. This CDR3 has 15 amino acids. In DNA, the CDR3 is TGTGCCATCAGTTCACAGGGGGCTGGCAATCAGCCCCAGCATTTT. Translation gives CAISSQGAGNQPQHF.

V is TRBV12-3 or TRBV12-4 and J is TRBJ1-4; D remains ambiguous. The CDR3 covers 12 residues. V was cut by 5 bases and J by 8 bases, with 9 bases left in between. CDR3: CASSETPEKLFF. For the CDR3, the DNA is TGTGCCAGCAGTGAAACACCCGAAAAACTGTTTTTT.

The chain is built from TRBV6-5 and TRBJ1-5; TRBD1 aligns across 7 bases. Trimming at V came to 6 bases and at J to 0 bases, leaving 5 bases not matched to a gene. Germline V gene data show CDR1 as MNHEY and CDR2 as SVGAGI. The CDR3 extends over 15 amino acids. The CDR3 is CASSRDSYSNQPQHF. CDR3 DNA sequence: TGTGCCAGCAGCCGGGACAGTTATAGCAATCAGCCCCAGCATTTT.

CDR3: CASSLVRRLAGGPEQFF. CDR3 nucleotide sequence: TGTGCCAGCAGCTTAGTACGGAGACTAGCGGGGGGGCCCGAGCAGTTCTTC. V usage is TRBV11-2 and J usage is TRBJ2-1; TRBD2 agrees at 14 bases. This CDR3 has 17 amino acids. The V gene's germline CDR1 is SGHAT and CDR2 FQNNGV. The V segment lost 1 base and the J segment 10 bases; nucleotides outside the gene matches: 9.

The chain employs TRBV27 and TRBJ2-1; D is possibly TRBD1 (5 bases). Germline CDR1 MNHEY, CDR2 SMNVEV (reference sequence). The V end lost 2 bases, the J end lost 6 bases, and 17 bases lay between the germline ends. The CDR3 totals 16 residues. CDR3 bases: TGTGCCAGCAGTTTAGCTTGGGGTTGGGGCGGCAATGAGCAGTTCTTC. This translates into CASSLAWGWGGNEQFF.

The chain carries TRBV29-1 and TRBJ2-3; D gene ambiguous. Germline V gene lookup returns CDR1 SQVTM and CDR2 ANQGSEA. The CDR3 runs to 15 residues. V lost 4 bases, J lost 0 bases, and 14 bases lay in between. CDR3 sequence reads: CSVVLAPTSTDTQYF. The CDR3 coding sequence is TGCAGCGTTGTTTTGGCGCCGACTAGCACAGATACGCAGTATTTT.

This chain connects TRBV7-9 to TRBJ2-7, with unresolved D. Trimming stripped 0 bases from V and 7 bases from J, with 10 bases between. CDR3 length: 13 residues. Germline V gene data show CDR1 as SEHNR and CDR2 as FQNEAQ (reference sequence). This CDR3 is CASSLASAREQYF. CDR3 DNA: TGTGCCAGCAGCTTAGCGTCGGCTAGAGAGCAGTACTTC.

The CDR3 here is CASSLAQGQTTYYEQYF. CDR3 DNA: TGTGCCAGCAGCTTAGCACAGGGACAGACCACTTATTACGAGCAGTACTTC. V gene TRBV7-2 combines with J gene TRBJ2-7; 7 positions match TRBD1. Germline lookup yields CDR1 SGHTA and CDR2 FQGNSA. Trimming at V came to 0 bases and at J to 4 bases, leaving 12 bases not matched to a gene. The CDR3 contains 17 residues.

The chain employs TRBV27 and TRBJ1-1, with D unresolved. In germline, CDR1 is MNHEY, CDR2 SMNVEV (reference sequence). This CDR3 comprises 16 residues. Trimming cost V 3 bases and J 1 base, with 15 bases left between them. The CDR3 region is CASSFSITTRNTEAFF. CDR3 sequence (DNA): TGTGCCAGCAGTTTTTCCATAACCACAAGGAACACTGAAGCTTTCTTT.

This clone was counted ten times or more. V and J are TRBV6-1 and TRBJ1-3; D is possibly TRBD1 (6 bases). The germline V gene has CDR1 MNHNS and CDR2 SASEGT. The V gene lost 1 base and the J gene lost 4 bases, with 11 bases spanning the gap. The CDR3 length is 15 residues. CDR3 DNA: TGTGCCAGCAGTGAAGACGGGGGGCGAGGAAACACCATATATTTT. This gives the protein CASSEDGGRGNTIYF.

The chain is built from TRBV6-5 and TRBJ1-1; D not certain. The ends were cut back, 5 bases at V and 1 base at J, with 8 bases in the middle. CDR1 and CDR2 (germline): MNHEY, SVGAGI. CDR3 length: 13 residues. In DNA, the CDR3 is TGTGCCAGCAGTCCCTACTCGAACACTGAAGCTTTCTTT. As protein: CASSPYSNTEAFF.

The CDR3 here is CASNEIPGDPTYEQYF. In DNA, the CDR3 is TGTGCCAGCAACGAAATCCCGGGGGACCCTACCTACGAGCAGTACTTC. The V call is TRBV14, the J call TRBJ2-7, with D possibly TRBD2 on 6 matching bases. Germline V gene lookup returns CDR1 SGHDN and CDR2 FVKESK. The CDR3 is made up of 16 amino acids. Trimming pared 7 bases from V and 2 bases from J, leaving 21 bases between.

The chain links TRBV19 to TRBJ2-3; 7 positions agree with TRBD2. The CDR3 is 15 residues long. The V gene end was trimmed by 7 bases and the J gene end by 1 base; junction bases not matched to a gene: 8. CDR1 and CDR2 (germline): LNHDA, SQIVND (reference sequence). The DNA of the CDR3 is TGTGCCAGTACCCCCCGGGGGGTTGGCACAGATACGCAGTATTTT. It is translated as CASTPRGVGTDTQYF.

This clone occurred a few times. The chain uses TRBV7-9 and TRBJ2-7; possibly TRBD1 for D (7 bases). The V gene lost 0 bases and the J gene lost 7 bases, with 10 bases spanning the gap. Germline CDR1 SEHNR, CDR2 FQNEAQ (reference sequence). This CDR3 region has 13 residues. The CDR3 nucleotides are TGTGCCAGCAGCTTAGCTCAGGGGGGAGAGCAGTACTTC. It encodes CASSLAQGGEQYF.

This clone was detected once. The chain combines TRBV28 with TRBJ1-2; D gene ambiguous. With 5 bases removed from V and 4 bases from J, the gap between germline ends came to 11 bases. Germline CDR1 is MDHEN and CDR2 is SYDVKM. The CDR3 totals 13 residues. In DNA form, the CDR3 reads TGTGCCAGCAGTCCCGGGATGGGCTATGGCTACACCTTC. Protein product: CASSPGMGYGYTF.

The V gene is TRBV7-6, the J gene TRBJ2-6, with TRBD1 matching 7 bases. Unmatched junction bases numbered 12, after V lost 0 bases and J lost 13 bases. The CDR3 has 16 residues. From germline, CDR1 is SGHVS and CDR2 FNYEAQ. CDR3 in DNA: TGTGCCAGCAGCTTAGCGCCGGGACAGTCGGTTCGGGTCCTGACTTTC. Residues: CASSLAPGQSVRVLTF.